These 20 T cell receptor beta chains were sequenced from one sample in a study of HIV-infected patients and healthy controls. MiXCR, run by TCRdb on the 5' RACE reads, gives a single entry per CDR3 protein. The sample contains 15,000 to 20,000 distinct CDR3 sequences, 15% to 20% of which appear only once. Material for sequencing was CD8+ T cells from blood. Receptors originate from a human donor in good health.

The table lists this clonotype with a few counts. This chain's CDR3 is CAISDGGTEAFF. CDR3 bases: TGTGCCATCAGTGACGGTGGCACTGAAGCTTTCTTT. The chain recombines TRBV10-3 with TRBJ1-1; D call uncertain. V lost 3 bases and J lost 4, with 6 bases in between. The V gene's germline CDR1 is ENHRY and CDR2 SYGVKD. The CDR3 consists of 12 residues.

This clonotype was found many times. The rearrangement links TRBV12-3 or TRBV12-4 to TRBJ2-7, with no clear D. This CDR3 spans 11 amino acids. V was trimmed by 5 bases and J by 6 bases, leaving 8 bases between them. This CDR3 is CASSTQGEQYF. The CDR3, as DNA: TGTGCCAGCAGTACCCAAGGCGAGCAGTACTTC.

This clonotype was seen at least ten times. In DNA form, the CDR3 reads TGTGCCAGCAGTGACGGGACTAGCGGATCAGATACGCAGTATTTT. This sequence encodes CASSDGTSGSDTQYF. The genes are TRBV6-1 and TRBJ2-3, with 11 bases matching TRBD2. V shed 3 bases and J 4 bases; nucleotides not matched to a gene: 3. This CDR3 comprises 15 residues. CDR1 and CDR2 (germline): MNHNS, SASEGT.

In this sample, this clonotype turned up many times. The rearrangement links TRBV29-1 to TRBJ2-3; D is undetermined. This CDR3 is 13 amino acids long. Deletions cut 2 bases from V and 4 bases from J, with 10 bases between. Germline V CDR1 and CDR2: SQVTM, ANQGSEA. In DNA, the CDR3 is TGCAGCGTTGAACCGGATTTGGCAGATACGCAGTATTTT. It codes for CSVEPDLADTQYF.

The V and J genes are TRBV6-6 and TRBJ2-3; D remains unclear. The CDR3 has 11 residues. Trimming took 10 bases from V and 6 from J, leaving 11 bases between them. Per germline, CDR1 MNHNY and CDR2 SVGAGI (reference sequence). The CDR3 nucleotides are TGTGCCACTCGCACCCCCGATACGCAGTATTTT. Translating it yields CATRTPDTQYF.

There are a few counts of this clonotype. The rearrangement uses TRBV6-1 and TRBJ2-7; weak D call: TRBD2 (6 bases). The CDR3 contains 16 residues. Germline lookup yields CDR1 MNHNS and CDR2 SASEGT. With 0 bases removed from V and 0 bases from J, the gap between germline ends came to 12 bases. CDR3 DNA sequence: TGTGCCAGCAGTGAAGCTTCGGGAGATAGCTCCTACGAGCAGTACTTC. Its protein product is CASSEASGDSSYEQYF.

This clonotype showed up just a few times. The genes are TRBV9 and TRBJ2-3, with D tentatively TRBD2 (5 bases). Trimming took 8 bases from V and 3 from J, leaving 16 bases between them. CDR3 length: 14 residues. CDR1 and CDR2 (germline): SGDLS, YYNGEE. The CDR3 here is CASGGRISTDTQYF. CDR3 coding DNA: TGTGCCAGTGGCGGGCGGATTTCAACAGATACGCAGTATTTT.

The rearrangement uses TRBV27 and TRBJ1-1, with D perhaps TRBD1 (5 bases). Germline V gene sequence: CDR1 MNHEY, CDR2 SMNVEV (reference sequence). V lost 9 bases and J 6 bases, leaving 26 bases between the germline ends. The CDR3 runs 16 residues. This CDR3 reads CASSQDMWAAYAEAFF. Written as DNA, the CDR3 is TGTGCCAGTTCCCAGGACATGTGGGCGGCGTACGCTGAAGCTTTCTTT.

This clonotype was counted many times. The gene calls are TRBV13 and TRBJ2-3, with 14 bases aligning to TRBD2. The trim removed 5 bases at V and 5 bases at J, leaving 6 bases unmatched. CDR1 PRHDT and CDR2 FYEKMQ come from the germline V gene (reference sequence). This CDR3 spans 16 amino acids. Here the CDR3 reads CASSRGTSGREDTQYF. CDR3 in DNA: TGTGCCAGCAGCAGAGGGACTAGCGGGAGAGAAGATACGCAGTATTTT.

This clonotype was counted many times. J is TRBJ2-5 and V is TRBV7-9; D is uncertain. The CDR3 spans 13 residues. CDR1 and CDR2 (germline): SEHNR, FQNEAQ (reference sequence). Trimming removed 4 bases at V and 7 bases at J, with 13 bases between. The CDR3 region is CASSSLHTVTQYF. CDR3 sequence (DNA): TGTGCCAGCAGCTCACTCCACACGGTGACCCAGTACTTC.

This clonotype was counted between two and nine times. The rearrangement uses TRBV28 and TRBJ1-5; 7 bases line up with TRBD1. CDR1 MDHEN and CDR2 SYDVKM come from the germline V gene. V was pared by 7 bases and J by 7 bases, with 10 bases of the junction left unmatched. The CDR3 runs 14 residues. The CDR3 sequence is CASTFDRAEQPQHF. Here the CDR3 DNA reads TGTGCCAGCACTTTCGACAGGGCGGAGCAGCCCCAGCATTTT.

J is TRBJ1-2 and V is TRBV7-9; D remains unclear. Per germline, CDR1 SEHNR and CDR2 FQNEAQ (reference sequence). The CDR3 extends over 15 amino acids. Trimming pared 1 base from V and 6 bases from J, leaving 15 bases between. Written as DNA, the CDR3 is TGTGCCAGCAGCTTAGGTGCGAGGGTTCGTGATGGCTACACCTTC. Protein: CASSLGARVRDGYTF.

The rearrangement joins TRBV12-3 or TRBV12-4 to TRBJ2-5; D might be TRBD1 or TRBD2, each matching 5 bases. The CDR3 totals 14 residues. The V end lost 2 bases, the J end lost 1 base, and 8 bases lay between the germline ends. The CDR3 sequence: CASSLRGTQETQYF. CDR3 DNA: TGTGCCAGCAGTTTACGAGGGACCCAAGAGACCCAGTACTTC.

This clonotype has a handful of counts. J is TRBJ1-2 and V is TRBV19; TRBD1 might be the D (6 bases). The CDR3 is made up of 15 amino acids. The germline V and J ends were trimmed by 4 bases and 7 bases, with 19 bases remaining between them. Germline V gene lookup returns CDR1 LNHDA and CDR2 SQIVND (reference sequence). In DNA form, the CDR3 reads TGTGCCAGTAGTACTATAAGGACAGTTCGTCCTGGCTACACCTTC. Its protein is CASSTIRTVRPGYTF.

Note on this clonotype: This clone may be a read error of a much larger clone one base away. The chain uses TRBV11-2 and TRBJ1-5, with D possibly TRBD1 on 5 matching bases. The CDR3 runs to 15 residues. Germline CDR1 and CDR2: SGHAT and FQNNGV. CDR3 in DNA: TGTGCCAGCAGCTTAGGAAACAGGTCTAATCGGCCCCAGCATTTT. It encodes CASSLGNRSNRPQHF.

This clonotype was observed at least ten times. The chain combines TRBV19 with TRBJ2-7; tentative D call: TRBD2 (6 bases). V lost 3 bases, J lost 7 bases, and 16 bases lay in between. Germline CDR1 and CDR2: LNHDA and SQIVND (reference sequence). This CDR3 contains 14 residues. CDR3 residues: CASSMRGTPDEQYF. Written as DNA, the CDR3 is TGTGCCAGTAGTATGCGGGGTACCCCTGATGAGCAGTACTTC. Full variable domain (rest looked up from reference TRBV19 and TRBJ2-7): DGGITQSPKYLFRKEGQNVTLSCEQNLNHDAMYWYRQDPGQGLRLIYYSQIVNDFQKGDIAEGYSVSREKKESFPLTVTSAQKNPTAFYLCASSMRGTPDEQYFGPGTRLTVT.

This clonotype has only one observation. This CDR3 reads CASGGLLFEKLFF. CDR3 bases: TGTGCCAGCGGGGGACTTCTTTTTGAAAAACTGTTTTTT. The chain joins TRBV6-2 or TRBV6-3 to TRBJ1-4, with D possibly TRBD1 on 5 matching bases. Germline assignment: CDR1 MNHEY and CDR2 SVGEGT. The CDR3 length is 13 residues. V lost 8 bases, J lost 7 bases, and 14 bases lay in between.

This clonotype was counted at least ten times. V gene TRBV6-4 combines with J gene TRBJ2-3; D unresolved. Per the germline V gene, CDR1 is MRHNA and CDR2 is SNTAGT. V was clipped by 3 bases and J by 2 bases, with 9 bases between them. The CDR3 loop spans 14 amino acids. This chain's CDR3 is CASSENDYTDTQYF. The DNA for the CDR3 is TGTGCCAGCAGTGAGAACGATTACACAGATACGCAGTATTTT.

The rearrangement joins TRBV27 to TRBJ2-1; D is unclear. V was clipped by 4 bases and J by 4 bases, with 14 bases between them. CDR3 length equals 15 residues. The V gene's germline CDR1 is MNHEY and CDR2 SMNVEV (reference sequence). The CDR3 here is CASSYTFSQYNEQFF. Written as DNA, the CDR3 is TGTGCCAGCAGTTATACTTTTTCCCAATACAATGAGCAGTTCTTC.

This clonotype appeared many times. The V and J genes are TRBV6-4 and TRBJ2-3, with 11 bases matching TRBD2. The CDR3 is 17 amino acids. From germline, CDR1 is MRHNA and CDR2 SNTAGT. The V segment lost 3 bases and the J segment 1 base; nucleotides outside the gene matches: 6. The CDR3 region has the DNA TGTGCCAGCAGTGAACAAACTAGCGGGGGAGGCACAGATACGCAGTATTTT. Its protein product is CASSEQTSGGGTDTQYF.